Listed below are T cell receptor beta chains from one sample, sequenced in a study of T cell clonotyping in hematopoietic cell transplantation. Some clones are missing from TCRdb's copy, which holds only in-frame ones; the method was immunoSEQ multiplex PCR. The table lists thousands of clones, approximately 87% of them singletons. Sequenced here: peripheral blood mononuclear cells, sampled 100 days after allogeneic stem cell transplant. The receptors come from a female patient in her 40s who had an allogeneic stem cell transplant from a related donor, so the T cells may come from the graft donor. Some clones in this sample may be carry-over from other donors' samples. CDR3s include the opening cysteine and the closing phenylalanine or tryptophan. A D gene is named only where the DNA matches it firmly. For some rows the clone size is stated as once, few or many, or as a class when expanded; others skip it.

d_call	j_call	v_call	clone_size	cdr3_aa	cdr3_nt
TRBD1	TRBJ2-2	TRBV15	.	CATSRDLRTGGPGELFF	TGTGCCACCAGCAGAGATCTTAGGACAGGGGGCCCCGGGGAGCTGTTTTTT
.	TRBJ2-2	TRBV30	.	CAFDSQGNTGELFF	TGTGCTTTCGACTCTCAAGGGAACACCGGGGAGCTGTTTTTT
TRBD1	TRBJ2-7	TRBV6-1	.	CASSEYTGTGGAYEQYF	TGTGCCAGCAGTGAGTACACCGGGACAGGGGGCGCATACGAGCAGTACTTC
.	TRBJ2-1	TRBV7-2	.	CASSLTLAVGGEQFF	TGTGCCAGCAGCTTAACACTAGCAGTTGGGGGTGAGCAGTTCTTC
.	TRBJ2-7	TRBV18	.	CASSAGTLYEQYF	TGTGCCAGCTCAGCCGGGACACTCTACGAGCAGTACTTC
TRBD2	TRBJ2-2	TRBV5-4	.	CASSSQAGVGLSTGELFF	TGTGCCAGCAGCTCCCAAGCGGGAGTAGGACTTAGCACCGGGGAGCTGTTTTTT
.	TRBJ2-2	TRBV27	.	CASSPLEGSLRGTGELFF	TGTGCCAGCAGTCCCCTCGAGGGTTCCCTAAGAGGGACCGGGGAGCTGTTTTTT
TRBD2	TRBJ2-1	TRBV6-6	once	CASSSPRAGAYNEQFF	TGTGCCAGCAGTTCCCCCCGGGCGGGGGCCTACAATGAGCAGTTCTTC
TRBD2	TRBJ2-1	TRBV7-9	.	CASSQTSGYNEQFF	TGTGCCAGCAGCCAGACTAGCGGGTACAATGAGCAGTTCTTC
.	TRBJ1-5	TRBV6-1	.	CASSDRENAQPQHF	TGTGCCAGCAGTGATCGCGAAAATGCTCAGCCCCAGCATTTT
TRBD1	TRBJ1-2	TRBV11-3	.	CASSPGGDRGDGYGYTF	TGTGCCAGCAGCCCGGGAGGGGACAGGGGTGATGGCTATGGCTACACCTTC